These 15 T cell receptor beta chains share one sample of origin, sequenced in a study of post-analysis software for immune sequencing data. The study, taken as a whole, reports: Patients used several TRBV segments, including TRBV5-6, TRBV5-1 and TRBV20-1, more often than controls.

The antigens for these receptors are not known. Sequencing libraries made from TCR beta cDNA carried unique molecular identifiers. Each CDR3 protein gets one entry after TCRdb re-called the PCR reads with MiXCR. The sample shows 650,000 to 850,000 distinct CDR3 sequences, 35% to 55% of them seen only once. Sequenced material: blood. These receptors were taken from a girl aged 5 to 17 with multiple sclerosis.

The chain combines TRBV7-9 with TRBJ1-2, with 7 bases fitting TRBD1. The CDR3 loop spans 15 amino acids. From germline, CDR1 is SEHNR and CDR2 FQNEAQ (reference sequence). With V trimmed by 4 bases and J by 0 bases, 5 bases remained unmatched. The chain's CDR3 is CASSSWDSANYGYTF. DNA for the CDR3: TGTGCCAGCAGCTCCTGGGACAGCGCTAACTATGGCTACACCTTC.

This clonotype was seen more than once but under ten times. This chain connects TRBV6-1 to TRBJ2-4; D not certain. The better agreement between TRBJ2-7 and the DNA end casts doubt on the J call. The CDR3 runs 12 residues. Germline-derived CDR1 and CDR2 are MNHNS and SASEGT. The CDR3 DNA reads TGTGCCAGCAGTGAATTTTATAACGAGCAGTACTTC. Translating gives CASSEFYNEQYF.

This rearrangement joins TRBV6-1 to TRBJ2-1; 11 bases fit TRBD2. CDR3 length: 17 amino acids. V trimming: 3 bases; J trimming: 7 bases; junction bases outside the gene matches: 11. CDR1 is MNHNS, CDR2 SASEGT, per germline. The CDR3 DNA reads TGTGCCAGCAGTGATTTAGCGGGAGGGCCTTTGGGGAATGAGCAGTTCTTC. Its protein product is CASSDLAGGPLGNEQFF.

V gene TRBV6-5 combines with J gene TRBJ2-7; tentative D call: TRBD2 (5 bases). Germline CDR1 MNHEY, CDR2 SVGAGI. V was pared by 4 bases and J by 7 bases, with 17 bases between. The length of the CDR3 is 14 residues. CDR3: CASSSWTGVGEQYF. CDR3 DNA: TGTGCCAGCAGTTCCTGGACTGGTGTGGGGGAGCAGTACTTC.

The chain uses TRBV25-1 and TRBJ2-1, with D tentatively TRBD2 (6 bases). Trimming removed 5 bases from V and 5 bases from J, with 13 bases in between. Per germline, CDR1 MGHDK and CDR2 SYGVNS. The CDR3 runs 14 residues. The CDR3 bases are TGTGCCAGCAGTAACTGGGGGGAGAACAATGAGCAGTTCTTC. It yields the protein CASSNWGENNEQFF.

The chain joins TRBV5-1 to TRBJ2-7; 7 nucleotides agree with TRBD1. The J call may be mistaken, given a closer DNA end match to TRBJ2-5. Per the germline V gene, CDR1 is SGHRS and CDR2 is YFSETQ. CDR3 size: 14 residues. Here the CDR3 DNA reads TGCGCCAGCAGCCCCGACAGGGTACGGGAGACCCAGTACTTC. Protein product: CASSPDRVRETQYF.

This clonotype was observed a handful of times. CDR3 sequence (DNA): TGTGCCAGCAGCTTAATTGGGGTGAGCGAGCAGTACTTC. This codes for CASSLIGVSEQYF. The chain uses TRBV11-2 and TRBJ2-7; D unresolved. CDR3 length: 13 amino acids. Trimming took off 2 bases at V and 6 bases at J, with 11 bases between the two ends. CDR1 and CDR2 (germline): SGHAT, FQNNGV.

The table lists this clonotype with a few counts. The rearrangement uses TRBV12-3 or TRBV12-4 and TRBJ2-1; D remains ambiguous. V was shortened by 3 bases and J by 1 base, with 7 bases between the two germline ends. The CDR3 is 14 amino acids. The DNA of the CDR3 is TGTGCCAGCAGTTTTCAGCAGTCCTACAATGAGCAGTTCTTC. Amino acid sequence: CASSFQQSYNEQFF.

The V gene is TRBV4-2, the J gene TRBJ2-4; 9 bases map to TRBD2. The CDR3 is 14 residues long. Per the germline V gene, CDR1 is LGHNA and CDR2 is YNFKEQ. V lost 1 base, J lost 12 bases, and 7 bases stayed unmatched. CDR3 loop: CASSQGGSSGNQYF. In nucleotides, the CDR3 is TGTGCCAGCAGCCAAGGAGGGTCTAGCGGGAATCAGTACTTC.

The chain uses TRBV5-1 and TRBJ2-7, with 8 bases aligning to TRBD1. CDR3 length: 14 amino acids. Germline V CDR1 and CDR2: SGHRS, YFSETQ. The J segment lost 6 bases and the V segment lost 2 bases, leaving 7 bases of the junction unmatched. CDR3 region: CASSLPGQVAEQYF. The CDR3 DNA reads as TGCGCCAGCAGCTTACCGGGACAGGTAGCCGAGCAGTACTTC.

This clonotype was picked up a small number of times. The chain employs TRBV29-1 and TRBJ2-1, with 12 bases fitting TRBD2. The CDR3 runs to 14 residues. Trimming cost V 5 bases and J 7 bases; bases outside gene matches: 6. Per the germline V gene, CDR1 is SQVTM and CDR2 is ANQGSEA. This CDR3 reads CSVLAGGPWNEQFF. The CDR3 DNA follows: TGCAGCGTTCTAGCGGGAGGGCCGTGGAATGAGCAGTTCTTC.

The CDR3 region is CASSFGLNTDTQYF. CDR3 nucleotides: TGTGCCAGCAGCTTCGGGCTGAACACAGATACGCAGTATTTT. This rearrangement joins TRBV7-3 to TRBJ2-3; D is uncertain. The V end lost 3 bases, the J end lost 2 bases, and 9 bases lay between the germline ends. Germline CDR1 is SGHTA and CDR2 is FQGTGA. The CDR3 extends over 14 amino acids.

This clonotype has a handful of counts. The chain combines TRBV20-1 with TRBJ1-6; D ambiguous. V was shortened by 1 base and J by 6 bases, with 10 bases between the two germline ends. Germline V gene lookup returns CDR1 DFQATT and CDR2 SNEGSKA (reference sequence). This CDR3 comprises 14 residues. CDR3 in amino acids: CSARGAALNSPLHF. As DNA, the CDR3 is TGCAGTGCTAGAGGGGCGGCTCTTAATTCACCCCTCCACTTT.

J is TRBJ1-2 and V is TRBV14; unclear D gene. Trimming shortened V by 0 bases and J by 0 bases, and 11 bases separated the two germline ends. The CDR3 length is 16 residues. The germline CDR1 and CDR2 sequences are SGHDN and FVKESK. This chain's CDR3 is CASSQESGFANYGYTF. The CDR3, as DNA: TGTGCCAGCAGCCAAGAATCCGGGTTCGCTAACTATGGCTACACCTTC. Full variable domain (outside the CDR3, taken from reference TRBV14 and TRBJ1-2): EAGVTQFPSHSVIEKGQTVTLRCDPISGHDNLYWYRRVMGKEIKFLLHFVKESKQDESGMPNNRFLAERTGGTYSTLKVQPAELEDSGVYFCASSQESGFANYGYTFGSGTRLTVV.

In its sample, this clonotype was seen a few times. The CDR3 region has the DNA TGTGCCACCAGCGCTGACAGGGGGATTGGGGCCAACGTCCTGACTTTC. Translation gives CATSADRGIGANVLTF. The chain uses TRBV15 and TRBJ2-6, with 9 positions matching TRBD1. CDR1 is LNHNV, CDR2 YYDKDF, per germline (reference sequence). Trimming removed 5 bases from V and 3 bases from J; junction bases left unmatched: 5. CDR3 size: 16 residues.